This T cell receptor beta chain was identified in a study of lymphopenia after photon versus proton radiotherapy. Overall study results and limits: Proton therapy kept repertoires fairly stable, unlike photons, which gained effector/memory cells.

TCRdb's copy holds only in-frame clones and misses some; the assay was immunoSEQ multiplex PCR. Among roughly 25,000 clones, roughly 90% were seen once, and the ten largest hold around 0.81%. The CDR3 extends over 14 amino acids. CDR1 is SGHKS and CDR2 is YYEKEE in the germline V gene (reference sequence). V gave up 3 bases and J gave up 0 bases, with 9 bases separating them. Turning to this clone: Its specificity is not known.

The sample here was peripheral blood, taken from a patient treated with photon-based radiotherapy. The TCR sequence derives from a woman aged 45 to 65 with cholangiocarcinoma. The chain uses TRBV5-5 and TRBJ1-2; unclear D gene. CDR3 DNA sequence: TGTGCCAGCAGCTCCGCCTTAGCTAACTATGGCTACACCTTC. It is translated as CASSSALANYGYTF.